The 6 T cell receptor beta chains below all came from one sample that was sequenced in a study of blood T cell repertoires in COVID-19. Repertoires were generated with immunoSEQ multiplex PCR, while TCRdb's copy carries only in-frame clones and drops some. The sample yields 200,000 to 250,000 clones, nearly 90% seen once. Sequencing was performed on PBMCs or T cells enriched from blood (not recorded which). The receptors here all came from a man aged 25-45 years who had recovered from COVID-19.

The rearrangement joins TRBV5-6 to TRBJ1-2, with D perhaps matching TRBD1 (6 bases). V dropped 1 base and J dropped 5 bases, with 9 bases sitting between them. Germline values: CDR1 SGHDT, CDR2 YYEEEE. The CDR3 spans 13 residues. This CDR3 is CASSLQGKYGYTF. As DNA, the CDR3 is TGTGCCAGCAGCTTGCAGGGGAAATATGGCTACACCTTC.

The sample holds one count of this clone. V usage is TRBV15 and J usage is TRBJ2-3; TRBD2 agrees at 15 bases. Germline values: CDR1 LNHNV, CDR2 YYDKDF (reference sequence). This CDR3 comprises 19 residues. V shed 0 bases, J shed 2 bases, and the junction held 6 bases outside the gene matches. CDR3 DNA sequence: TGTGCCACCAGCAGAGAATTCGGACTAGCGGGAGGGATCACAGATACGCAGTATTTT. Protein sequence: CATSREFGLAGGITDTQYF.

V is TRBV11-2 and J is TRBJ2-3; TRBD2 is a possible D gene (6 bases). The CDR3 consists of 15 residues. CDR1 is SGHAT and CDR2 is FQNNGV in the germline V gene. The germline V and J ends were trimmed by 4 bases and 5 bases, with 16 bases remaining between them. The CDR3 sequence is CASSSGRSRVDTQYF. The CDR3 coding sequence is TGTGCCAGCAGCTCAGGGAGGAGTAGGGTAGATACGCAGTATTTT.

The chain couples TRBV11-2 to TRBJ1-3; 8 bases are shared with TRBD1. V dropped 3 bases and J dropped 4; count of bases not matched to a gene: 8. The CDR3 sequence is 16 residues long. The germline V gene has CDR1 SGHAT and CDR2 FQNNGV. CDR3 loop: CASSLTRQGWGNTIYF. DNA for the CDR3: TGTGCCAGCAGCTTGACTCGACAGGGGTGGGGAAACACCATATATTTT.

This rearrangement joins TRBV6-6 to TRBJ1-5, with unresolved D. Trimming took 2 bases from V and 7 from J, leaving 18 bases between them. From germline, CDR1 is MNHNY and CDR2 SVGAGI (reference sequence). This CDR3 comprises 16 residues. CDR3 nucleotides: TGTGCCAGCAGTTACCCGGGCGTTGCCGGCGGGCAGCCCCAGCATTTT. Translation: CASSYPGVAGGQPQHF.

This chain links TRBV3-1 (or the pseudogene TRBV3-2) with TRBJ1-3; no reliable D call. Germline CDR1 is LGHDT and CDR2 is YNNKEL (reference sequence). The CDR3 length is 13 residues. Trimming shortened V by 10 bases and J by 0 bases, and 10 bases separated the two germline ends. The CDR3 region is CATATGSGNTIYF. CDR3 coding DNA: TGTGCCACCGCGACGGGCTCTGGAAACACCATATATTTT.